This T cell receptor beta chain originates from a study of T cell responses to AZD1222 COVID-19 vaccine (dated by TCRdb to the early 2020s). Notes on the research overall: TCR sequencing covered roughly 230 trial participants: around 210 given two doses of AZD1222 and 26 given two doses of MenACWY control vaccine. Enrollment into the trials was organized by age into subgroups of 18-55, 56-69 and 70-plus years, and those subgroups contained roughly 150, 30 and 60 TCR-sequenced participants, respectively.

What the work shows at the level of the full study, not this receptor alone: Epitopes outside the regions mutated in the B.1.351 and B.1.1.7 variants were reportedly recognized by nearly half of the unique spike-specific TCRs. Most participants were white British and females outnumbered males, and the authors suggested that clonal diversity may have been underestimated. CD4 TCRs associated with the vaccine covered the entire spike protein, and the dominant responses were in regions 160-218 and 743-854. The 56-69-year group was small, and its depth increase did not reach significance, likely because of low power. A significant rise in spike-specific TCR breadth and depth was observed after two AZD1222 doses relative to day 0 and relative to MenACWY recipients. Conclusions about previously exposed vaccinees are limited because only 6 or 7 AZD1222 recipients were SARS-CoV-2 seropositive at baseline. Because no day 14 peak-response samples were available, the repertoires could be characterized only after the peak T cell response.

CDR1 and CDR2 are drawn from the germline V gene: SNHLY, FYNNEI. The CDR3 numbers 13 residues from cysteine through phenylalanine. The kept DNA is CDR3 alone, 39 bases in frame from the first base. V and J lose 4 bases and 3 bases, and a span of 10 bases separates them. The CDR3 regions of human TCRbeta chains were analyzed by immunosequencing. The study's own analysis went as follows. TCRs in the repertoires were matched against a reference library of SARS-CoV-2-specific TCRs that had been generated with the MIRA antigen-specificity platform. Breadth was defined as the fraction of unique TCRs that were SARS-CoV-2-associated, and depth was defined as the fraction of total T cells that were SARS-CoV-2-associated. Using the MIRA data, each spike-specific TCR was assigned both to the spike region to which the TCR was reactive and to a CD4 or CD8 class. Log10-transformed breadth and depth values were compared by one-way ANOVA with Sidak's multiple comparisons tests. The table was pulled from immuneACCESS by TCRdb, which kept in-frame rearrangements only. Such tables lose some clones; where checked, under half of the loss comes from unresolved V genes, and the rest has no known cause. The V and J calls and clone size come from that table; D and trimming were worked out from the DNA. Here the sample has under 70,000 clones; approximately 88% occur a single time. Clones ranked in the top ten supply 13% to 15% of the sample.

On this clone itself: The target of this receptor is not known. No base quality values were provided; no much bigger clone lies one nucleotide off.

Interpreted using the paper, the time point label stands for: about 28 days (+/-7) after the second vaccine dose. AZD1222 recipients with second doses at about 4 weeks or about 12 weeks were pooled, because spike-specific TCR depth and breadth did not differ between schedules. Samples from vaccinated people were obtained from the UK trials COV001 and COV002, which included a single-blind randomized controlled phase 2/3 trial of AZD1222 (ChAdOx1 nCoV-19) in healthy adults. For TCRbeta chain sequencing, PBMC samples from trial participants were taken at day 0 and at day 28 after the second dose. The TCR was taken from an adult who received the AZD1222 COVID-19 vaccine. Specimen: peripheral blood, collected 28 days after the second AZD1222 dose. The rearranged segments are TRBV2 and TRBJ2-7; confidence is insufficient to name the D gene. The CDR3 here reads CASSAHRSYEQYF. At the DNA level, the sequence is TGTGCCAGCAGTGCACATAGGAGCTACGAGCAGTACTTC.